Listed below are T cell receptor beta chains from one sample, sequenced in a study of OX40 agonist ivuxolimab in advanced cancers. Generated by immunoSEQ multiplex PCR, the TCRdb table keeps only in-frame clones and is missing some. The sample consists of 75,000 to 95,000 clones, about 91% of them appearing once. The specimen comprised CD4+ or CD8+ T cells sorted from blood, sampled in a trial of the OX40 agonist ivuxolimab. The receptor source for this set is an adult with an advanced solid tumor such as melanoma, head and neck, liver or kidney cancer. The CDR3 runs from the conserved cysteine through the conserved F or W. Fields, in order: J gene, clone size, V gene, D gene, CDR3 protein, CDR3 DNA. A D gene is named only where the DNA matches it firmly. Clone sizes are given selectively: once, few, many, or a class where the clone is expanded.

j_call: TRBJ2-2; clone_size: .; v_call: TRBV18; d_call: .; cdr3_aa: CASSPRDTGELFF; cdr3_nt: TGTGCCAGCTCACCACGGGACACCGGGGAGCTGTTTTTT
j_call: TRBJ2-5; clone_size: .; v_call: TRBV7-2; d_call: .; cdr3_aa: CASSSLSASQETQYF; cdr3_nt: TGTGCCAGCAGCTCCCTTAGTGCCTCCCAAGAGACCCAGTACTTC
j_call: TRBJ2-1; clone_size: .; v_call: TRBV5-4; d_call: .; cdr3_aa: CASRAQGKKEQFF; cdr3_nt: TGTGCCAGCCGCGCTCAGGGGAAGAAAGAGCAGTTCTTC
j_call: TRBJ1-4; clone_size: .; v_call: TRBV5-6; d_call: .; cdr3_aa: CASSLVSATNEKLFF; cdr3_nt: TGTGCCAGCAGCTTGGTATCCGCAACTAATGAAAAACTGTTTTTT
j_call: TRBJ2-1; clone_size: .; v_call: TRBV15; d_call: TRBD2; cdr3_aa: CATSRDQLAGVNEQFF; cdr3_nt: TGTGCCACCAGCAGAGATCAACTAGCGGGAGTCAATGAGCAGTTCTTC
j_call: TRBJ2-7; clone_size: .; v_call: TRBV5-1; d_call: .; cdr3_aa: CASPNPGPMDGCSYEQYF; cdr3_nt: TGCGCCAGCCCCAACCCTGGCCCTATGGACGGTTGCTCCTACGAGCAGTACTTC
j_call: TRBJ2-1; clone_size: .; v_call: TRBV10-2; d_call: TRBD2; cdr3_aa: CASRSGGRGDEQFF; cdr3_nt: TGCGCCAGCAGGTCTGGCGGGAGAGGGGATGAGCAGTTCTTC
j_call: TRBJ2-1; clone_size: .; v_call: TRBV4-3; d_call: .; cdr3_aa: CASSQEASPTRSDEQFF; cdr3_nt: TGCGCCAGCAGCCAAGAGGCCTCACCCACGAGAAGTGATGAGCAGTTCTTC
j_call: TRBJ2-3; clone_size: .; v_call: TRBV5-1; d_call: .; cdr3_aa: CASSLWGVSTDTQYF; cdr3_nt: TGCGCCAGCAGCTTGTGGGGGGTTAGCACAGATACGCAGTATTTT
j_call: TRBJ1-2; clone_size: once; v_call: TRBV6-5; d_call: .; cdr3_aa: CASSPRTEGGYTF; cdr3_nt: TGTGCCAGCAGCCCGAGGACAGAGGGGGGCTACACCTTC
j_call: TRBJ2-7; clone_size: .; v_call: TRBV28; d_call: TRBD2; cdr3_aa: CASNPPGGGYEQYF; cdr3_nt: TGTGCCAGCAACCCCCCGGGGGGGGGCTACGAGCAGTACTTC
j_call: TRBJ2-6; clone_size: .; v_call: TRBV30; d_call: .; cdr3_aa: CASKLPSGANVLTF; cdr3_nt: TGTGCCTCCAAGTTGCCCTCTGGGGCCAACGTCCTGACTTTC
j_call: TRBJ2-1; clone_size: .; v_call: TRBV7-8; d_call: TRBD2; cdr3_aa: CASSVMTSAYNEQFF; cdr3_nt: TGTGCCAGCAGCGTAATGACTAGCGCCTACAATGAGCAGTTCTTC
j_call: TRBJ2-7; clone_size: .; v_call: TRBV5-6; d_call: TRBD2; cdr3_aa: CASRRSGGSYEQYF; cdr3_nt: TGTGCCAGCAGACGGTCCGGGGGGTCCTACGAGCAGTACTTC